This TCR beta chain was sequenced during a study of PD-L1 blockade in urothelial cancer. Across the study: About 85% of the roughly 30 patients were males with bladder-origin urothelial cancer. Each participant's history included 0 to 3 prior chemotherapy regimens.

The assay was immunoSEQ multiplex PCR, and TCRdb's table has in-frame clones only and misses some. The sample includes fewer than 75,000 clones, roughly 80% of them seen just once. Germline V gene data show CDR1 as MNHEY and CDR2 as SMNVEV (reference sequence). CDR3 length: 18 amino acids. The V segment lost 6 bases and the J segment 5 bases; nucleotides outside the gene matches: 17. The chain combines TRBV27 with TRBJ2-1, with 9 bases matching TRBD1. The receptor was derived from a man between 70 and 80 years old with urothelial cancer. The source material was PBMCs, sampled around atezolizumab (anti-PD-L1) treatment. In nucleotides, the CDR3 is TGTGCCAGCAGGCCCAAGAACTCCGGACAGGGGACCCACAATGAGCAGTTCTTC. It translates to CASRPKNSGQGTHNEQFF.